By sample fraction, the clone carrying this TCR beta chain is medium-sized. Its antigen is undetermined. After constant-region reverse-primer amplification, full-length variable regions underwent semi-nested PCR with Nested Universal Primer A. TCRdb re-called the 5' RACE reads with MiXCR, one entry per CDR3 protein. Altogether 8,500 to 13,000 distinct CDR3 sequences are present, 17% being singletons, with the ten largest covering about 3.8%. The study's findings and limits: The larger cohort examined one V-J beta rearrangement, not whole repertoires. Tumor Treg TCRs overlapped most with tumor naive CD4+ cells. Tumor memory CD4+ T cell TCR gene usage was found to cluster with blood and lymph node memory CD4+ cells and with lymph node naive CD4+ cells.

The CDR3 has 17 residues. The germline V gene has CDR1 DFQATT and CDR2 SNEGSKA (reference sequence). The ends lost 3 bases at V and 2 bases at J; junction bases unmatched: 11. Tregs were sorted as CD4+CD25+CD127-/low cells. The clonotype originates from a female donor with breast cancer. Input material: Tregs sorted from a lymph node. The rearrangement uses TRBV20-1 and TRBJ2-3; 10 bases are a match to TRBD2. CDR3 DNA sequence: TGCAGTGCTAGGGTTCTAGCGGGAGAGGGGTCCACAGATACGCAGTATTTT. Its translation: CSARVLAGEGSTDTQYF.